These T cell receptor beta chains were read from a single sample in a study of cytomegalovirus exposure and HLA in healthy donors. Using immunoSEQ multiplex PCR, the repertoire was profiled, and TCRdb retains in-frame clones only, with some absent. This table has 200,000 to 250,000 clones, around four fifths appearing once. Sequenced input: PBMCs. Source of these receptors: a boy aged 2 to 9 in good health and CMV-seronegative. Each CDR3 is given with its conserved first and last residue. Each record gives: J gene, V gene, clone size, D gene, CDR3 DNA, CDR3 protein. A D gene is named only where the DNA matches it firmly. For some rows the clone size is stated as once, few or many, or as a class when expanded; others skip it.

>TRBJ1-2|TRBV11-2|-|TRBD1
TGTGCCAGCAGCTTAGCCAGGGGGCGCCCCGATGGCTACACCTTC
CASSLARGRPDGYTF
>TRBJ1-4|TRBV4-2|-|-
TGTGCCAGCAGCCAAGGAGAGGGGGCTAATGAAAAACTGTTTTTT
CASSQGEGANEKLFF
>TRBJ2-1|TRBV4-1|-|TRBD2
TGCGCCAGCAGCCGCAGCGTGACTAGCGGCACCTACAATGAGCAGTTCTTC
CASSRSVTSGTYNEQFF
>TRBJ2-2|TRBV7-3|-|TRBD2
TGTGCCAGCAGCTTAGCGGGGGGGAGCACCGGGGAGCTGTTTTTT
CASSLAGGSTGELFF
>TRBJ1-1|TRBV7-9|few|-
TGTGCCAGCAGCAGGGACATCTCCCCTGAAGCTTTCTTT
CASSRDISPEAFF
>TRBJ1-5|TRBV5-5|once|-
TGTGCCAGCAGCCTACAGGGAAACAATCAGCCCCAGCATTTT
CASSLQGNNQPQHF
>TRBJ1-2|TRBV7-9|-|TRBD1
TGTGCCAGCAGCTTGCGACAGGGAGGTGGTAACTATGGCTACACCTTC
CASSLRQGGGNYGYTF
>TRBJ2-1|TRBV13|-|TRBD2
TGTGCCAGCAGCTTAGGCGGTAGCGGGAGCTACTTGGTGAATGAGCAGTTCTTC
CASSLGGSGSYLVNEQFF
>TRBJ1-2|TRBV11-2|-|TRBD1
TGTGCCAGCAGCTCGGGGACAGGGGGCGAAGGCTACACCTTC
CASSSGTGGEGYTF
>TRBJ1-4|TRBV5-5|once|-
TGTGCCAGCAGCCGTACAGGGTTCACTAATGAAAAACTGTTTTTT
CASSRTGFTNEKLFF
>TRBJ2-3|TRBV9|-|-
TGTGCCAGCGTAGCCGGGGGAGGTGATACGCAGTATTTT
CASVAGGGDTQYF
>TRBJ2-5|TRBV12-5|-|-
TGTGCTAGTGGTTCCCGTCCTCTCCAAGAGACCCAGTACTTC
CASGSRPLQETQYF
>TRBJ1-1|TRBV12-5|-|-
TGTGCTAGTGGTTTGGCTCCTTTCTTGGCCATGAACACTGAAGCTTTCTTT
CASGLAPFLAMNTEAFF
>TRBJ2-7|TRBV9|-|TRBD1
TGTGCCAGCAGCGTAGGGGGACAGGGGAAACGAAGACTCTACGAGCAGTACTTC
CASSVGGQGKRRLYEQYF
>TRBJ2-1|TRBV6-1|once|-
TGTGCCAGCAGTGAATTTAAAGACCCCTGGAGCTCCTACAATGAGCAGTTCTTC
CASSEFKDPWSSYNEQFF
>TRBJ1-4|TRBV25-1|-|TRBD1
TGTGCCAGCAGTGATCAGGGGGGTCTTGAAAAACTGTTTTTT
CASSDQGGLEKLFF
>TRBJ2-2|TRBV7-6|-|-
TGTGCCAGCACCTCCCGAGGCCGTACGGCCGGGGAGCTGTTTTTT
CASTSRGRTAGELFF
>TRBJ1-1|TRBV18|-|TRBD1
TGTGCCAGCTCACCACCTACAGGGGGGGCTTTCTTT
CASSPPTGGAFF
>TRBJ1-2|TRBV4-2|-|-
TGTGCCAGCAGCGAGGCGGGAGCAGGGAGTAGCTATGGCTACACCTTC
CASSEAGAGSSYGYTF
>TRBJ1-1|TRBV18|-|-
TGTGCCAGCTCCCGGGAGCCAGACATGAACACTGAAGCTTTCTTT
CASSREPDMNTEAFF
>TRBJ2-1|TRBV27|-|TRBD2
TGTGCCAGCAGCTTCGGGACTAGCGGGAGGAATGAGCAGTTCTTC
CASSFGTSGRNEQFF
>TRBJ2-3|TRBV10-1|-|TRBD2
TGCGCCAGCAGTGAGTCCGGGGGGGCGACAGATACGCAGTATTTT
CASSESGGATDTQYF
>TRBJ2-2|TRBV12-5|-|-
TGTGCTAGTGGTCTGGGGGGACAGATGAGGAACACCGGGGAGCTGTTTTTT
CASGLGGQMRNTGELFF
>TRBJ1-1|TRBV11-2|-|-
TGTGCCAGCAGCTTAGATCTTGGAGGGGCCTGCAAAGCTTTCTTT
CASSLDLGGACKAFF
>TRBJ1-5|TRBV2|-|-
TGTGCCAGCAGCCGGACAGACTATAGCAATCAGCCCCAGCATTTT
CASSRTDYSNQPQHF
>TRBJ1-2|TRBV4-1|-|TRBD1
TGCGCCAGCAGCCAAGATCGGCGCCCGCAGGGGGCTAGTGGCTACACCTTC
CASSQDRRPQGASGYTF
>TRBJ2-3|TRBV6-5|-|TRBD2
TGTGCCAGCAGCTTTAGCGGGAGAGGGGATACGCAGTATTTT
CASSFSGRGDTQYF
>TRBJ2-7|TRBV7-9|-|TRBD2
TGTGCCAGCAGCTTAGTAGGGACTAGCGGAGGGGACTCCTACGAGCAGTACTTC
CASSLVGTSGGDSYEQYF
>TRBJ2-7|TRBV6-5|-|TRBD1
TGTGCCAGCTTTATGGGACAGGGGTTACACGAGCAGTACTTC
CASFMGQGLHEQYF
>TRBJ2-3|TRBV4-1|once|TRBD2
TGCGCCAGCAGCCAAGTTGCGGGGGGGCCCACAGATACGCAGTATTTT
CASSQVAGGPTDTQYF
>TRBJ1-2|TRBV9|-|-
TGTGCCAGCAGCGTAGTCGGCTATGGCTACACCTTC
CASSVVGYGYTF
>TRBJ2-7|TRBV6-5|-|-
TGTGCCAGCAGTTTGACTTATTCCTACGAGCAGTACTTC
CASSLTYSYEQYF
>TRBJ1-1|TRBV9|few|-
TGTGCCAGCAGCGTCCGGCCAGGGGTAGCTTTCTTT
CASSVRPGVAFF
>TRBJ1-1|TRBV5-4|few|-
TGTGCCAGCAGCTCACCCCTATTAGATGAAGCTTTCTTT
CASSSPLLDEAFF
>TRBJ2-6|TRBV11-2|-|-
TGTGCCAGCAGCTTACTTCGGGGGTCTGGGGCCAACGTCCTGACTTTC
CASSLLRGSGANVLTF
>TRBJ2-3|TRBV5-1|-|-
TGCGCCAGCAGCTCCTCCGGGACAGATACGCAGTATTTT
CASSSSGTDTQYF
>TRBJ2-1|TRBV9|-|-
TGTGCCAGCAGCGTTGGAGGCTCCTACAATGAGCAGTTCTTC
CASSVGGSYNEQFF
>TRBJ2-2|TRBV5-6|-|TRBD1
TGTGCCAGCAGCTTGGGTACAGGGGTCCCGAACACCGGGGAGCTGTTTTTT
CASSLGTGVPNTGELFF
>TRBJ2-2|TRBV19|-|-
TGTGCCAGTAGAGAAAGGGGGACGGAACTCACCGGGGAGCTGTTTTTT
CASRERGTELTGELFF
>TRBJ1-5|TRBV28|-|-
TGTGCCAGCAGTTTAAGGGGTAGCAATCAGCCCCAGCATTTT
CASSLRGSNQPQHF
>TRBJ2-2|TRBV7-2|-|TRBD2
TGTGCCAGCAGCTGGGCTAGCGGGAGTCCCACCGGGGAGCTGTTTTTT
CASSWASGSPTGELFF
>TRBJ2-1|TRBV27|-|-
TGTGCCAGCATCTCTAACGGCGGGACGGGCTCCTACAATGAGCAGTTCTTC
CASISNGGTGSYNEQFF
>TRBJ2-1|TRBV6-4|-|-
TGTGCCAGCAGCTCGGAGGCCTCCTACAATGAGCAGTTCTTC
CASSSEASYNEQFF
>TRBJ2-7|TRBV15|-|TRBD1
TGTGCCACCAGCAGAGCGGGGACAGGGGGCGACGGGCAGTACTTC
CATSRAGTGGDGQYF
>TRBJ2-5|TRBV5-8|-|TRBD2
TGTGCCAGCAGCACGGGACTAGAGGTCCGGGAGACCCAGTACTTC
CASSTGLEVRETQYF
>TRBJ2-1|TRBV30|-|-
TGTGCCTGGAGTCTATACCGGGACAATGAGCAGTTCTTC
CAWSLYRDNEQFF
>TRBJ1-2|TRBV11-2|few|TRBD1
TGTGCCAGCAGCCCCGGGACAGGTTACCTCTATGGCTACACCTTC
CASSPGTGYLYGYTF
>TRBJ2-2|TRBV5-1|-|-
TGCGCCAGCAGCTTGGAGGGGGGGACCGGGGAGCTGTTTTTT
CASSLEGGTGELFF
>TRBJ1-4|TRBV6-5|few|-
TGTGCCAGCAGGGCGCAGGTATCAGCTGAAAAACTGTTTTTT
CASRAQVSAEKLFF
>TRBJ1-1|TRBV6-5|-|-
TGTGCCAGCAGTTATGCGGATAACACTGAAGCTTTCTTT
CASSYADNTEAFF
>TRBJ2-7|TRBV6-1|-|-
TGTGCCAGCAGTGAAACACAGGCCTGGGCGCAGTACTTC
CASSETQAWAQYF
>TRBJ2-1|TRBV9|-|TRBD2
TGTGCCAGCAGCGTCAGGACTAGCGGGGGACACTCCTACAATGAGCAGTTCTTC
CASSVRTSGGHSYNEQFF
>TRBJ1-2|TRBV5-1|once|-
TGCGCCAGCAGCGGGGGGACGGAAGGCGAGGGCTACACCTTC
CASSGGTEGEGYTF
>TRBJ2-4|TRBV5-1|-|TRBD2
TGCGCCAGCAGCCCTGGGACTAGCGGGATCCAAAACATTCAGTACTTC
CASSPGTSGIQNIQYF
>TRBJ1-2|TRBV11-2|once|-
TGTGCCAGCAGCTCCGTTCGACAGACCTCAAAGCGTGGCTACACCTTC
CASSSVRQTSKRGYTF
>TRBJ2-7|TRBV4-2|-|-
TGTGCCAGCAGCCTTGGACTCGACCTAAGGAGCTCCTACGAGCAGTACTTC
CASSLGLDLRSSYEQYF
>TRBJ1-4|TRBV7-9|-|TRBD1
TGTGCCAGCAGCTCGCAGGGGGCGCGAGAAAAACTGTTTTTT
CASSSQGAREKLFF
>TRBJ1-1|TRBV29-1|-|-
TGCAGCGGGCAGGGGTTCATGAACACTGAAGCTTTCTTT
CSGQGFMNTEAFF
>TRBJ2-5|TRBV5-6|-|-
TGTGCCAGCAGCTTGGGGGGTGAGGGAAGCGAGACCCAGTACTTC
CASSLGGEGSETQYF